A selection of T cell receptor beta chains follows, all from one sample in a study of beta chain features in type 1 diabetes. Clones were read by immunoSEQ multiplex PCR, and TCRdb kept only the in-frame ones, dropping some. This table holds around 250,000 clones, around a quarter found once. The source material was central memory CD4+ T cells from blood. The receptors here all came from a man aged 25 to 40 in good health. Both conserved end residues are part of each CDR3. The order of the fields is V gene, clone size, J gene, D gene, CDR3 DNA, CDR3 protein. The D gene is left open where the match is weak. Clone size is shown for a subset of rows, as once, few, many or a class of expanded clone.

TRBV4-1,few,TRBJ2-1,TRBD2,TGCGCCAGCAGCCCAGGACTAGCCCTTAGCTCCTACAATGAGCAGTTCTTC,CASSPGLALSSYNEQFF
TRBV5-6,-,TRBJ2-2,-,TGTGCCAGCAGCACTGGGCCCTCCGGGGAGCTGTTTTTT,CASSTGPSGELFF
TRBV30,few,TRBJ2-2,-,TGTGCCTGGAGGTCCCCTTGGGGGGAGCTGTTTTTT,CAWRSPWGELFF
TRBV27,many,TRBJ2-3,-,TGTGCCAGCAGTCGCTTCCCCTCCACAGATACGCAGTATTTT,CASSRFPSTDTQYF
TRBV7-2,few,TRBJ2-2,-,TGTGCCAGCAGCCTTATCGGGGCCGGGGAGCTGTTTTTT,CASSLIGAGELFF
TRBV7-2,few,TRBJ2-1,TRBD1,TGTGCCAGCAGCTTACGAGGGGGCGGGTACAATGAGCAGTTCTTC,CASSLRGGGYNEQFF
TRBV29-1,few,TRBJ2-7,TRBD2,TGCAGCGTCGGGGATAGCGGGAGGTATTACGAGCAGTACTTC,CSVGDSGRYYEQYF
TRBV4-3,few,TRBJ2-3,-,TGCGCCAGCAGCCATCAAAGCACAGATACGCAGTATTTT,CASSHQSTDTQYF
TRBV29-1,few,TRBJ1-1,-,TGCAGCGCAACCCAGGGGCCAAACACTGAAGCTTTCTTT,CSATQGPNTEAFF
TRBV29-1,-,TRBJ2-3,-,TGCAGCGTTGACGGTTGGGCAACCGGCAGCACAGATACGCAGTATTTT,CSVDGWATGSTDTQYF
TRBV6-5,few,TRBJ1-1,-,TGTGCCAGCAGTTCGAGGGGGACTGAAGCTTTCTTT,CASSSRGTEAFF
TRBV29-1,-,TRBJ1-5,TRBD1,TGCAGCGTCGCCCTCACAGGGGCGGATCAGCCCCAGCATTTT,CSVALTGADQPQHF
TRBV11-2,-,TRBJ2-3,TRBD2,TGTGCCAGCAGCTTCCTACTAGCGGGCCCAGATACGCAGTATTTT,CASSFLLAGPDTQYF
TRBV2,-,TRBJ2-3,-,TGTGCCAGCAGTCCTACAGGGACGAGGAATACGCAGTATTTT,CASSPTGTRNTQYF
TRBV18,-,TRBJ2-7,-,TGTGCCAGCTCACCGGGGACACCATCGAGCTCCTACGAGCAGTACTTC,CASSPGTPSSSYEQYF
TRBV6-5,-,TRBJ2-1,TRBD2,TGTGCCAGCCGGGCTAGCGGGGGGTCACAGTTCTTC,CASRASGGSQFF
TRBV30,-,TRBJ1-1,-,TGTGCCTGGATATGGCAGGCGAACACTGAAGCTTTCTTT,CAWIWQANTEAFF
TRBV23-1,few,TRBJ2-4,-,TGCGCCAGCCGGATGGGGGTAGCCAAAAACATTCAGTACTTC,CASRMGVAKNIQYF
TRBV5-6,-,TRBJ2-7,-,TGTGCCAGCAGCTCCGGGAGACCATACGAGCAGTACTTC,CASSSGRPYEQYF
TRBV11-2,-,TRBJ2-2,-,TGTGCCAGCAGCGGACCCGGGACGGGAACCGGGGAGCTGTTTTTT,CASSGPGTGTGELFF
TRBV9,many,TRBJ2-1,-,TGTGCCAGCAGCGCCTGGACTAGCCGGAGGGGGCGCAATGAGCAGTTCTTC,CASSAWTSRRGRNEQFF
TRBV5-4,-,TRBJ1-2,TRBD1,TGTGCCAGCAGCCCGGGACAGGGGATGCGCTACACCTTC,CASSPGQGMRYTF
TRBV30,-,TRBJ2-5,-,TGTGCCTGGAACAAAGCGGAAGAGACCCAGTACTTC,CAWNKAEETQYF
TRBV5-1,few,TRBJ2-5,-,TGCGCCAGCAGCTTGGTCGAGACCCAGTACTTC,CASSLVETQYF
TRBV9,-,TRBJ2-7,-,TGTGCCAGCTCAAGACAAGGTGGAGGGGGCTACTACGAGCAGTACTTC,CASSRQGGGGYYEQYF
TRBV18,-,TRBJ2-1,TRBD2,TGTGCCAGCTCACCACCCTCGGTTAGCGGGAGCCATGAGCAGTTCTTC,CASSPPSVSGSHEQFF
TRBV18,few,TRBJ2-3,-,TGTGCCAGCTCCCAGCCACAGGATACGCAGTATTTT,CASSQPQDTQYF
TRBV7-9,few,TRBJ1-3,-,TGTGCCAGCAGCGATCGACAGGGAAACACCATATATTTT,CASSDRQGNTIYF
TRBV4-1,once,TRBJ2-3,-,TGCGCCAGCAGCCAAGGGCCAGATACGCAGTATTTT,CASSQGPDTQYF
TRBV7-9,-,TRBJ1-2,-,TGTGCCAGCAGCTGGGCAGAAGCTAACTATGGCTACACCTTC,CASSWAEANYGYTF
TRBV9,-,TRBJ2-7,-,TGTGCCAGCAGCGTAGGGGCAGGGAGCTCCTACGAGCAGTACTTC,CASSVGAGSSYEQYF
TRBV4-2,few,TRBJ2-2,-,TGTGCCAGCAGCCAAGATCCCGGACAGAACACCGGGGAGCTGTTTTTT,CASSQDPGQNTGELFF
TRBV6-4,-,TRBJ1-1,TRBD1,TGTGCCAGCAGTGACGCGCAGGGGGCCAGACCTACTCTTTTGAACACTGAAGCTTTCTTT,CASSDAQGARPTLLNTEAFF
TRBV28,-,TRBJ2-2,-,TGTGCCAGCAGTTTATTTAGGTGGCCCGGGGAGCTGTTTTTT,CASSLFRWPGELFF
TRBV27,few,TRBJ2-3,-,TGTGCCAGCAGTTCCACCGGAAGCGGACTTACAGATACGCAGTATTTT,CASSSTGSGLTDTQYF
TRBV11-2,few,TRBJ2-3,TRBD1,TGTGCCAGCAGTAAAGCAGGGGGCAGTCCAGATACGCAGTATTTT,CASSKAGGSPDTQYF
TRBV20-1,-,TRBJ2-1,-,TGCAGTGGTGGTGGAATGAGCAGGCAGTTCTTC,CSGGGMSRQFF
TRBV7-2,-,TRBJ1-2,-,TGTGCCAGCACCTCAGGGGTCTCTAACTATGGCTACACCTTC,CASTSGVSNYGYTF
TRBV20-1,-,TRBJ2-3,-,TGCAGTGTTAGTCCAGGAAATACGCAGTATTTT,CSVSPGNTQYF
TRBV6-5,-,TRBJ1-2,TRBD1,TGTGCCAGCACCACAGGGACAGAGGCCTACACCTTC,CASTTGTEAYTF
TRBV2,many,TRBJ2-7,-,TGTGCCAGCAAGGCGGATGCCTACGAGCAGTACTTC,CASKADAYEQYF